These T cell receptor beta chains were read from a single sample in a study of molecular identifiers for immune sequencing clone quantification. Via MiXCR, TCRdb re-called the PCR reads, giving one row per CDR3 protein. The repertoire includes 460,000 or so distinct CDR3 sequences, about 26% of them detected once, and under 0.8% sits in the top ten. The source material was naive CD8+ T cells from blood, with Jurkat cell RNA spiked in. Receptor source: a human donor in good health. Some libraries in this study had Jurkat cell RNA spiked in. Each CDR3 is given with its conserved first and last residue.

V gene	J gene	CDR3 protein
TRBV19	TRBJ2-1	CASRLSSGSYNEQFF
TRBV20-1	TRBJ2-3	CSARDKTSGGPLTDTQYF
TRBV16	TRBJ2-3	CASSQFHTPSTDTQYF
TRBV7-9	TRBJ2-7	CASSSSGEQYF
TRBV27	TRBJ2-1	CASSLGGFNEQFF
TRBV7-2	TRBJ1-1	CASSLAWGTEAFF
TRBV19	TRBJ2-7	CASSGNRNSYEQYF
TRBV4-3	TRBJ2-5	CASSQGDRVGETQYF
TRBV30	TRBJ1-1	CAWSPSGDTEAFF
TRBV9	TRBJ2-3	CASSGTKDTQYF
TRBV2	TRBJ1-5	CASSPPGTAHQPQHF
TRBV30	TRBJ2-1	CAWSEPTRGITGEQFF
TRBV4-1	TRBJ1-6	CASSQDRAILNSPLHF
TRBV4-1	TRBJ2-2	CASSQVAGTGELFF
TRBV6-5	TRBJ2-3	CASSYRNTDTQYF
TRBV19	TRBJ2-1	CACSRTAYNEQFF
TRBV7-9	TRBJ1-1	CASSGWDRDYTEAFF
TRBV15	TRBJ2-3	CATSRDPSGLLYLVDTQYF
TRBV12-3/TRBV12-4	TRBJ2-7	CAGSLETYEQYF
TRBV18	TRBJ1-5	CASSPATGGDQPQHF
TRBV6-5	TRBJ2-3	CAGGYGSGGAGGTRYF
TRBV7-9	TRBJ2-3	CASSPYPAGEDTQYF
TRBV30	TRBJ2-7	CAWSMGAYEQYF
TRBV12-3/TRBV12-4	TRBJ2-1	CASTKVSNEQFF
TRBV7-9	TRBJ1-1	CASSLGFRGENTEAFF
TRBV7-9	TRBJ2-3	CASSSRTGELDTQYF
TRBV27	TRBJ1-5	CASSPTGYNQPQHF
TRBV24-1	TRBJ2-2	CATSDPIKTGELFF
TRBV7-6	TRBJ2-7	CASSLVPHEQYF
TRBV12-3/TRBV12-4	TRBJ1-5	CASSRGAGQPQHF
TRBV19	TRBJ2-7	CASSVDRASYEQYF
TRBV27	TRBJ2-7	CASGSSGVPAYEQYF
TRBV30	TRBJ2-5	CAWNRGGHETQYF
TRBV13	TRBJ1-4	CASSLRDRAGEKLFF
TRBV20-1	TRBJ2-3	CSARGWLAGGQGTDTQYF
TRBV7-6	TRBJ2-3	CASSPRAGPSTDTQYF
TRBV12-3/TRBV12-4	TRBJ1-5	CASRSGTGGVQPQHF